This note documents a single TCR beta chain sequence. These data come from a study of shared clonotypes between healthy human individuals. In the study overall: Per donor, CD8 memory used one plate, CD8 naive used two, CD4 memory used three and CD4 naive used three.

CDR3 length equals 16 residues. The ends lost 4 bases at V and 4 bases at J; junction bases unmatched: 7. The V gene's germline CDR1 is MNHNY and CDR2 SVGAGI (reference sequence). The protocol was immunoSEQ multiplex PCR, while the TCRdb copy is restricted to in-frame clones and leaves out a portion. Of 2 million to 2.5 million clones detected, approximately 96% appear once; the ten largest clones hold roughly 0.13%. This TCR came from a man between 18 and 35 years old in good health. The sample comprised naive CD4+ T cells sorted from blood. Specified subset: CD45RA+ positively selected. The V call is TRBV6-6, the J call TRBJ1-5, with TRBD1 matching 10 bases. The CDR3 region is CASSSRGTGANQPQHF. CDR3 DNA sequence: TGTGCCAGCAGTTCCCGAGGGACAGGGGCGAATCAGCCCCAGCATTTT.